This T cell receptor (beta chain) was sequenced for a study of blood T cells in healthy people across ages. With V trimmed by 3 bases and J by 3 bases, 9 bases remained unmatched. Germline V CDR1 and CDR2: SGDLS, YYNGEE. This CDR3 has 16 residues. With a J-beta primer mix and a sample-barcoded 5' primer, a second PCR ran 7 to 11 cycles. MiXCR, run by TCRdb on the 5' RACE reads, gives a single entry per CDR3 protein. The sample carries 900,000 to 950,000 distinct CDR3 sequences, around 29% recorded once. The same data also contributed to another study, on T cells of mothers and their children. That paper states: The extracted RNA was employed in its entirety for cDNA synthesis, at 1.5 ug per 15 ul. Primer M1S, used in the second PCR, introduced sample barcodes and 2-4 random nucleotides. Across the analysis, no persistent microchimeric T cell clones were detected.

This TCR was recovered from a woman between 35 and 50 years old in good health. This rearrangement joins TRBV9 to TRBJ2-7, with 10 bases aligning to TRBD2. The sample consisted of blood. The DNA for the CDR3 is TGTGCCAGCAGCGCAGGAGGTAGCGGGGGGTTCTACGAGCAGTACTTC. This codes for CASSAGGSGGFYEQYF.